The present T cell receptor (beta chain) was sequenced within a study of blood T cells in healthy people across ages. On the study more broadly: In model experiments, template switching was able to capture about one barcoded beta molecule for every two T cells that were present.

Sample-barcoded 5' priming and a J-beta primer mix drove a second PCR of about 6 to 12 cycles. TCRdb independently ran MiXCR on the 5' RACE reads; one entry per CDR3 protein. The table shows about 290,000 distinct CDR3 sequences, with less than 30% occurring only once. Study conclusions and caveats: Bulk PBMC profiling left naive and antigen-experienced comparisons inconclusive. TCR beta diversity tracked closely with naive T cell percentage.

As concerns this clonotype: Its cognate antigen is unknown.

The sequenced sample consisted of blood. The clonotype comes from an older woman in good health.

The CDR3 sequence: CSASRILWTTSYEQYF. In DNA, the CDR3 is TGCAGTGCTAGTCGTATTCTATGGACGACCTCCTACGAGCAGTACTTC. This chain connects TRBV20-1 to TRBJ2-7; no clear D. The germline gives CDR1 DFQATT, CDR2 SNEGSKA (reference sequence). V lost 3 bases to trimming and J lost 0 bases, with 18 bases between them. This CDR3 region has 16 residues.